These 10 T cell receptor beta chains were all obtained from the same sample, sequenced in a study of blood T cell repertoires in COVID-19. Using immunoSEQ multiplex PCR, the repertoire was profiled, and TCRdb retains in-frame clones only, with some absent. The sample holds some 59,000 clones, over 60% seen once. Source material: peripheral blood. Receptors were obtained from a man aged 25 to 40 with COVID-19, enrolled during active disease.

CDR3: CASGGNQPQHF. CDR3 nucleotide sequence: TGTGCCAGCGGAGGGAATCAGCCCCAGCATTTT. V is TRBV2 and J is TRBJ1-5; D gene unclear. V was pared by 8 bases and J by 4 bases, with 6 bases between. Per the germline V gene, CDR1 is SNHLY and CDR2 is FYNNEI. CDR3 size: 11 residues.

The count of this clone is one. The chain couples TRBV6-1 to TRBJ2-5; the match to TRBD1 covers 8 bases. The length of the CDR3 is 18 residues. Germline CDR1 is MNHNS and CDR2 is SASEGT. The trim removed 2 bases at V and 5 bases at J, leaving 16 bases unmatched. For the CDR3, the DNA is TGTGCCAGCAGTGAAAGGGACAGGTTCCTACTCCCCAAGGAGACCCAGTACTTC. This sequence encodes CASSERDRFLLPKETQYF.

This clone came up many times. V is TRBV14 and J is TRBJ1-1, with 8 nucleotides matching TRBD1. The CDR3 spans 15 residues. V was pared by 1 base and J by 0 bases, with 1 base of the junction left unmatched. The germline CDR1 and CDR2 sequences are SGHDN and FVKESK. CDR3 sequence reads: CASSQGQGMNTEAFF. As DNA, the CDR3 is TGTGCCAGCAGCCAAGGACAGGGGATGAACACTGAAGCTTTCTTT. Supplemented by reference TRBV14 and TRBJ1-1, the full variable domain reads EAGVTQFPSHSVIEKGQTVTLRCDPISGHDNLYWYRRVMGKEIKFLLHFVKESKQDESGMPNNRFLAERTGGTYSTLKVQPAELEDSGVYFCASSQGQGMNTEAFFGQGTRLTVV.

The V and J genes are TRBV27 and TRBJ1-2; weak D call: TRBD1 (6 bases). Germline V CDR1 and CDR2: MNHEY, SMNVEV (reference sequence). V lost 1 base to trimming and J lost 7 bases, with 13 bases between them. CDR3 length: 14 residues. The CDR3 nucleotides read TGTGCCAGCAGTTTATACAGCCAGGGGACTGGCTACACCTTC. Translated, it gives CASSLYSQGTGYTF.

The chain couples TRBV5-1 to TRBJ1-1; no clear D gene. Trimming removed 0 bases at V and 0 bases at J, with 6 bases between. Looked up from germline, CDR1 is SGHRS and CDR2 is YFSETQ. The CDR3 totals 14 residues. The DNA for the CDR3 is TGCGCCAGCAGCTTGGACGGGTTGAACACTGAAGCTTTCTTT. Amino acids: CASSLDGLNTEAFF.

The chain employs TRBV9 and TRBJ2-3; 7 bases map to TRBD2. After removal of 4 bases from V and 0 bases from J, the junction contained 2 bases not matched to a gene. Germline CDR1 is SGDLS and CDR2 is YYNGEE. This CDR3 comprises 14 residues. In DNA, the CDR3 is TGTGCCAGCAGCCTCGGGGGGAGCACAGATACGCAGTATTTT. It encodes CASSLGGSTDTQYF.

The chain links TRBV5-6 to TRBJ1-5, with TRBD1 matching over 9 bases. The CDR3 is made up of 15 amino acids. CDR1 and CDR2 (germline): SGHDT, YYEEEE. V shed 7 bases and J 4 bases; nucleotides not matched to a gene: 9. The CDR3 loop reads CASASHGTGNQPQHF. Here the CDR3 DNA reads TGTGCCAGCGCATCCCACGGGACAGGGAATCAGCCCCAGCATTTT.

The chain has TRBV6-5 and TRBJ1-5; TRBD1 might be the D (6 bases). The length of the CDR3 is 14 residues. From germline, CDR1 is MNHEY and CDR2 SVGAGI. Trimming took 6 bases from V and 7 from J, leaving 16 bases between them. The DNA of the CDR3 is TGTGCCAGCAGCCCGCGGGGCGGGGGCCAGCCCCAGCATTTT. Protein sequence: CASSPRGGGQPQHF.

The sample holds a few counts of this clone. The chain uses TRBV7-9 and TRBJ1-2; D ambiguous. This CDR3 spans 13 amino acids. Trimming removed 5 bases from V and 8 bases from J, with 15 bases in between. Germline values: CDR1 SEHNR, CDR2 FQNEAQ (reference sequence). Written as DNA, the CDR3 is TGTGCCAGCAGCCCACTTATGCACGAAGGCTACACCTTC. Its translation is CASSPLMHEGYTF.

The table lists this clone with a count of one. CDR3 bases: TGTGCCAGCAGTTTATTGGGGGGGCAGCCCCAGCATTTT. This gives the protein CASSLLGGQPQHF. The chain recombines TRBV28 with TRBJ1-5; D is perhaps TRBD1 (5 bases). This CDR3 contains 13 residues. Germline CDR1 MDHEN, CDR2 SYDVKM. V lost 1 base to trimming and J lost 7 bases, with 8 bases between them.